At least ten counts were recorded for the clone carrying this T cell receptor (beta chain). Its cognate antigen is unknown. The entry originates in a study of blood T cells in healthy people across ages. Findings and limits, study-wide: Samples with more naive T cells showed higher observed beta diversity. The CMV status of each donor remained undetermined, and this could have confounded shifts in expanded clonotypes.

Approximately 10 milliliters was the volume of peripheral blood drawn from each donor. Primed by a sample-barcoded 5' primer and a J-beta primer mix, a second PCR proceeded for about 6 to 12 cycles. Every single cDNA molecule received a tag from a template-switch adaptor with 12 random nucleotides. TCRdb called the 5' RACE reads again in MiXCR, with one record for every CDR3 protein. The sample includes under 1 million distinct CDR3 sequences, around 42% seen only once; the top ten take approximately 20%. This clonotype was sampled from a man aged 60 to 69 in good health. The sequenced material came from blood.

For the CDR3, the DNA is TGTGCCAGCAGTTTCGAGTTCGGGGGCCTTCAGTCCCATTCACCCCTCCACTTT. Its translation is CASSFEFGGLQSHSPLHF. The rearrangement uses TRBV12-3 or TRBV12-4 and TRBJ1-6; possibly TRBD1 for D (6 bases). Trimming pared 3 bases from V and 8 bases from J, leaving 23 bases between. The CDR3 runs to 18 residues.